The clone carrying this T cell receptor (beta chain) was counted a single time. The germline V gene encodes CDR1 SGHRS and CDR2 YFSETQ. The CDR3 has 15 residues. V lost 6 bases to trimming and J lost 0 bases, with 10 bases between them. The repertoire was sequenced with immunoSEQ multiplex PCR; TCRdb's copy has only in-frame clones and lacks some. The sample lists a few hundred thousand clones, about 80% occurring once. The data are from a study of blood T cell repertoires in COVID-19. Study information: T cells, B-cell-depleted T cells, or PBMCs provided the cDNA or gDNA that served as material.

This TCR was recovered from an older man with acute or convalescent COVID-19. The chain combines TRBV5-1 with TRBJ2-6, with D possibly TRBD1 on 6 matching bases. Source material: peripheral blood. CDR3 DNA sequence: TGCGCCAGCAAGGACAGCATCTCTGGGGCCAACGTCCTGACTTTC. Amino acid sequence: CASKDSISGANVLTF.